Here is one T cell receptor (beta chain) with its context. No antigen is known for it. This sample was taken from a study of cytomegalovirus exposure and HLA in healthy donors. Study-level information: Earlier work reported approximately 110 million unique TCR beta sequences from about 180 million T cells.

60 Vbeta and 13 Jbeta primers were used in PCR. Only in-frame clones appear in the TCRdb table, and some are missing; sequencing was by immunoSEQ multiplex PCR. This sample carries over 50,000 clones, roughly four fifths of them seen once, and the ten largest clones take over 1.5%. V lost 4 bases, J lost 0 bases, and 7 bases stayed unmatched. Germline V gene lookup returns CDR1 SGHDT and CDR2 YYEEEE. The CDR3 has 16 amino acids. General study points: The availability of immune exposure information extended only to CMV serostatus. A missense variant in DCLRE1C was later tied to TCR beta V- and J-gene trimming.

Sequenced sample: PBMCs. This TCR was sampled from a man aged 40-50 years in good health and CMV-seronegative. The chain combines TRBV5-6 with TRBJ1-2, with TRBD1 matching 9 bases. The CDR3 loop reads CASSTKQGATNYGYTF. CDR3 DNA sequence: TGTGCCAGCAGCACAAAACAGGGGGCGACTAACTATGGCTACACCTTC.